This is a list of T cell receptor beta chains from one sample in a study of regulatory T cells in long-lasting Graves disease. MiXCR, run by TCRdb on the multiplex PCR reads, gives a single entry per CDR3 protein. The repertoire holds roughly 400,000 distinct CDR3 sequences, with roughly 20% as singletons. Specimen: peripheral blood mononuclear cells (PBMCs), collected when the disease was refractory, from a patient treated with antithyroid drugs. The receptors shown here come from a female donor with Graves disease. CDR3s include the opening cysteine and the closing phenylalanine or tryptophan. A D gene is named only where the DNA matches it firmly. Not all rows give a size; the values are once, few, many and, for expanded clones, a class.

TGTGCCTGCTCGACTAGCGGGGGGAGCTCCTACAATGAGCAGTTCTTC,CACSTSGGSSYNEQFF,TRBD2,NA,TRBV30,TRBJ2-1
TGTGCCAGCAGTGAATGGGGCAGGGTGGTTTACGAGCAGTACTTC,CASSEWGRVVYEQYF,NA,NA,TRBV2,TRBJ2-7
TGTGCCACCTTACTTCGGACTAGCGGGGGAGACGAGACCCAGTACTTC,CATLLRTSGGDETQYF,TRBD2,many,TRBV15,TRBJ2-5
TGCAGTGCTAGGTGGTCGGGAGGGCAAGAGACCCAGTACTTC,CSARWSGGQETQYF,TRBD2,many,TRBV20-1,TRBJ2-5
TGTGCCATCAGTGAGTCACTATGGGCCCTGGAAGGCTACACCTTC,CAISESLWALEGYTF,NA,many,TRBV10-3,TRBJ1-2
TGTGCCAGCAGTTTAGAAGGGGGCTTGAACGAGCAGTACTTC,CASSLEGGLNEQYF,TRBD1,NA,TRBV27,TRBJ2-7
TGTGCCAGCAGTAAAGACAGGGGCTTATATGGCTACACCTTC,CASSKDRGLYGYTF,TRBD1,NA,TRBV6-2/TRBV6-3,TRBJ1-2
TGTGCCACCAGCAGAGCAGACACTGAAGCTTTCTTT,CATSRADTEAFF,NA,NA,TRBV15,TRBJ1-1
TGTGCCAGCAGTGGCCGAACTAGCGGGACCTACGAGCAGTACTTC,CASSGRTSGTYEQYF,TRBD2,many,TRBV6-2/TRBV6-3,TRBJ2-7
TGTGCCAGCAGCTTCTACCGGGCCTCCTACGAGCAGTACTTC,CASSFYRASYEQYF,NA,NA,TRBV11-2,TRBJ2-7
TGTGCCAGCAGCTTAGTGTTCGGGTACGAGCAGTTCTTC,CASSLVFGYEQFF,NA,once,TRBV7-2,TRBJ2-1
TGCAGTGCTAGAGGTCGTGAAAAACTGTTTTTT,CSARGREKLFF,NA,few,TRBV20-1,TRBJ1-4
TGTGCCAGCAGCCAAGTGGTCTCTAGCGCCGGGGAGCTGTTTTTT,CASSQVVSSAGELFF,NA,few,TRBV3-1,TRBJ2-2
TGTGCCAGTAGTATCGGGACAGGCTTTGAGCAGTACTTC,CASSIGTGFEQYF,TRBD1,few,TRBV19,TRBJ2-7
TGTGCCAGCAGTGAAACGTGGTTAACCGGGGAGCTGTTTTTT,CASSETWLTGELFF,NA,many,TRBV6-1,TRBJ2-2